The next 22 T cell receptor beta chains were all read from a single sample in a study of cytomegalovirus exposure and HLA in healthy donors. Clones were read by immunoSEQ multiplex PCR, and TCRdb kept only the in-frame ones, dropping some. The sample includes around 71,000 clones, about 94% of them seen just once. Material for sequencing was PBMCs. The source is a man aged 18 to 29 in good health and CMV-seropositive.

The DNA of the CDR3 is TGTGCCAGCTCACCATTAGGACAGGGGCAGCAGGAGACCCAGTACTTC. Protein: CASSPLGQGQQETQYF. This rearrangement joins TRBV18 to TRBJ2-5; 9 bases align to TRBD1. Trimming at V came to 2 bases and at J to 5 bases, leaving 9 bases not matched to a gene. The CDR3 extends over 16 amino acids. Germline CDR1 reads KGHSH; CDR2 reads LQKENI.

The sample holds one count of this clone. The rearrangement joins TRBV10-3 to TRBJ2-7, with D possibly matching TRBD1 (6 bases). CDR3 length: 13 amino acids. Trimming stripped 6 bases from V and 3 bases from J, with 12 bases between. Germline CDR1 ENHRY, CDR2 SYGVKD. CDR3 amino acids: CAISPGAYYEQYF. CDR3 DNA sequence: TGTGCCATCAGCCCAGGGGCCTACTACGAGCAGTACTTC.

The chain carries TRBV29-1 and TRBJ1-4; 7 bases agree with TRBD1. Germline CDR1 and CDR2: SQVTM and ANQGSEA. J was trimmed by 4 bases and V by 7 bases; bases with no gene match: 0. This CDR3 has 11 residues. This CDR3 is CSAGGNEKLFF. The CDR3 DNA reads TGCAGCGCAGGGGGTAATGAAAAACTGTTTTTT.

This chain uses TRBV2 with TRBJ1-1; D not resolved. The CDR3 has 14 residues. Germline V lookup: CDR1 SNHLY, CDR2 FYNNEI. Trimming took off 6 bases at V and 1 base at J, with 12 bases between the two ends. CDR3 sequence: CASSISLSNTEAFF. CDR3 in DNA: TGTGCCAGCAGCATCAGTTTATCGAACACTGAAGCTTTCTTT.

This clone was counted a single time. The chain joins TRBV5-4 to TRBJ2-3; 8 bases are shared with TRBD2. The CDR3 runs 16 residues. In germline, CDR1 is SGHNT, CDR2 YYREEE (reference sequence). V gave up 4 bases and J gave up 4 bases; unmatched junction bases: 11. As DNA, the CDR3 is TGTGCCAGCAGCACCTCGACTAGCGCGGGGGCAGATACGCAGTATTTT. This translates into CASSTSTSAGADTQYF. Using reference TRBV5-4 and TRBJ2-3 for the parts outside the CDR3, the full variable domain is ETGVTQSPTHLIKTRGQQVTLRCSSQSGHNTVSWYQQALGQGPQFIFQYYREEENGRGNFPPRFSGLQFPNYSSELNVNALELDDSALYLCASSTSTSAGADTQYFGPGTRLTVL.

This chain uses TRBV2 with TRBJ2-1; tentatively, D is TRBD2 (6 bases). Germline CDR1 is SNHLY and CDR2 is FYNNEI. Trimming stripped 5 bases from V and 4 bases from J, with 18 bases between. CDR3 length equals 16 residues. CDR3 in amino acids: CASSPPGKAGYNEQFF. The CDR3, as DNA: TGTGCCAGCAGTCCCCCGGGTAAGGCGGGATACAATGAGCAGTTCTTC.

The CDR3 loop is CASSQAHRPPSGNTIYF. The CDR3 DNA is TGTGCCAGCAGCCAAGCCCACAGGCCTCCCTCTGGAAACACCATATATTTT. The chain joins TRBV4-2 to TRBJ1-3; a weak D match, TRBD1 (5 bases). V lost 1 base and J lost 0, with 13 bases in between. Germline V gene data show CDR1 as LGHNA and CDR2 as YNFKEQ. This CDR3 region has 17 residues.

Only one count was recorded for this clone. The V gene is TRBV6-6, the J gene TRBJ1-5, with D hard to call. Trimming left V 7 bases short and J 6 bases short, with 13 bases between. CDR1 and CDR2 (germline): MNHNY, SVGAGI (reference sequence). This CDR3 spans 13 amino acids. DNA of the CDR3: TGTGCCAGCACTCCGTATTCGGGTCAGCCCCAGCATTTT. This sequence encodes CASTPYSGQPQHF.

V usage is TRBV9 and J usage is TRBJ1-5, with D possibly being TRBD1 (5 bases). The CDR3 contains 23 residues. With 0 bases removed from V and 0 bases from J, the gap between germline ends came to 31 bases. Germline-derived CDR1 and CDR2 are SGDLS and YYNGEE. CDR3 nucleotide sequence: TGTGCCAGCAGCGTAGGGGATTTTTGGGATACAGGATATCCCGCATATAGCAATCAGCCCCAGCATTTT. Translated: CASSVGDFWDTGYPAYSNQPQHF.

The V call is TRBV28, the J call TRBJ2-7; tentatively, D is TRBD1 (5 bases). Trimming took off 5 bases at V and 4 bases at J, with 9 bases between the two ends. This CDR3 region has 12 residues. Germline V gene data show CDR1 as MDHEN and CDR2 as SYDVKM. The CDR3 here is CASSLPGYEQYF. The CDR3 DNA is TGTGCCAGCAGTCTACCAGGGTACGAGCAGTACTTC.

The V and J genes are TRBV19 and TRBJ1-1, with D tentatively TRBD1 (5 bases). CDR1 and CDR2 from the germline V gene are LNHDA and SQIVND (reference sequence). The V end lost 1 base, the J end lost 2 bases, and 8 bases lay between the germline ends. The CDR3 is made up of 14 amino acids. In nucleotides, the CDR3 is TGTGCCAGTAGTATAGGGCAGGGAAACACTGAAGCTTTCTTT. Translating it yields CASSIGQGNTEAFF.

This sequence joins TRBV27 and TRBJ2-7; D may be TRBD1 (5 bases). V was pared by 3 bases and J by 0 bases, with 12 bases between. The germline gives CDR1 MNHEY, CDR2 SMNVEV (reference sequence). The CDR3 is 15 residues long. In DNA, the CDR3 is TGTGCCAGCAGTTTGGCGCAGGGCGGCTCCTACGAGCAGTACTTC. This gives the protein CASSLAQGGSYEQYF.

V usage is TRBV4-1 and J usage is TRBJ2-7; 7 nucleotides match TRBD2. The V segment lost 0 bases and the J segment 3 bases; nucleotides outside the gene matches: 8. This CDR3 is built from 16 residues. Germline loops: CDR1 MGHRA, CDR2 YSYEKL. Here the CDR3 reads CASSQDLPSGFYEQYF. The CDR3 bases are TGCGCCAGCAGCCAAGACCTTCCTAGCGGATTCTACGAGCAGTACTTC.

The rearrangement joins TRBV6-4 to TRBJ2-1; a weak D match, TRBD1 (6 bases). Trimming shortened V by 9 bases and J by 3 bases, and 12 bases separated the two germline ends. Germline V gives CDR1 MRHNA, CDR2 SNTAGT. The length of the CDR3 is 13 residues. The CDR3: CARNWDNYNEQFF. CDR3 nucleotide sequence: TGTGCCAGGAATTGGGACAACTACAATGAGCAGTTCTTC.

The J gene is TRBJ2-1, the V gene TRBV19; TRBD2 matches at 7 bases. Germline V gene sequence: CDR1 LNHDA, CDR2 SQIVND (reference sequence). This CDR3 contains 15 residues. V was clipped by 4 bases and J by 8 bases; unmatched bases: 11. The CDR3 nucleotides read TGTGCCAGTAGTAAACGGTGGGTAACTAGCGATGAGCAGTTCTTC. It encodes CASSKRWVTSDEQFF. The complete variable domain, with remaining parts taken from reference TRBV19 and TRBJ2-1, reads DGGITQSPKYLFRKEGQNVTLSCEQNLNHDAMYWYRQDPGQGLRLIYYSQIVNDFQKGDIAEGYSVSREKKESFPLTVTSAQKNPTAFYLCASSKRWVTSDEQFFGPGTRLTVL.

The chain uses TRBV11-3 and TRBJ2-7; perhaps TRBD2 as D (6 bases). The germline V gene encodes CDR1 SGHNT and CDR2 YENEEA. V lost 5 bases and J lost 2, with 16 bases in between. The CDR3 extends over 15 amino acids. CDR3 protein: CASSPAGSGTYEQYF. CDR3 sequence (DNA): TGTGCCAGCAGCCCAGCGGGTAGCGGTACCTACGAGCAGTACTTC.

The rearrangement uses TRBV7-3 and TRBJ2-1; D possibly corresponds to TRBD1 (6 bases). The V gene lost 6 bases and the J gene lost 10 bases, with 19 bases spanning the gap. Germline CDR1 is SGHTA and CDR2 is FQGTGA. This CDR3 comprises 14 residues. CDR3 nucleotide sequence: TGTGCCAGCAGATCCACGAACCAGGGGCACGAGCAGTTCTTC. Amino acids: CASRSTNQGHEQFF.

This clone was seen once. The CDR3 loop is CASSPGGQETQYF. CDR3 DNA: TGTGCCAGCAGCCCGGGTGGGCAAGAGACCCAGTACTTC. The chain has TRBV5-6 and TRBJ2-5; D is undetermined. CDR1 and CDR2 from the germline V gene are SGHDT and YYEEEE. The ends were cut back, 4 bases at V and 2 bases at J, with 9 bases in the middle. The CDR3 is 13 amino acids.

The count of this clone is one. The genes are TRBV5-4 and TRBJ1-1, with 9 bases lining up with TRBD1. Germline CDR1 SGHNT, CDR2 YYREEE (reference sequence). The J segment lost 8 bases and the V segment lost 4 bases, leaving 6 bases of the junction unmatched. This CDR3 comprises 13 residues. The CDR3 region has the DNA TGTGCCAGCAGCGGAGGACAGGGGAGAGAAGCTTTCTTT. Translated: CASSGGQGREAFF.

The rearrangement uses TRBV6-1 and TRBJ2-5, with D perhaps matching TRBD1 (6 bases). The CDR3 totals 15 residues. V was clipped by 2 bases and J by 6 bases, with 16 bases between them. The germline V gene has CDR1 MNHNS and CDR2 SASEGT. CDR3 residues: CASSEPGHLGQTQYF. DNA of the CDR3: TGTGCCAGCAGTGAACCGGGACACCTCGGCCAGACCCAGTACTTC.

V gene TRBV28 combines with J gene TRBJ2-1; the D gene is possibly TRBD1 (5 bases). From germline, CDR1 is MDHEN and CDR2 SYDVKM. CDR3 length: 16 amino acids. Trimming removed 5 bases from V and 3 bases from J, with 17 bases in between. The CDR3 nucleotides read TGTGCCAGCAGTCCAAGCGCCTCAGGGTACTACAATGAGCAGTTCTTC. Amino acids: CASSPSASGYYNEQFF.

The chain employs TRBV15 and TRBJ2-7; tentatively, D is TRBD1 (7 bases). Trimming cost V 5 bases and J 5 bases, with 22 bases left between them. The CDR3 length is 16 residues. Germline-derived CDR1 and CDR2 are LNHNV and YYDKDF (reference sequence). CDR3 protein: CATSDQGGARGDEQYF. The CDR3 nucleotides are TGTGCCACCAGCGACCAGGGGGGCGCCCGGGGCGACGAGCAGTACTTC.